One sample yielded the 23 T cell receptor beta chains listed below, sequenced in a study of long-term antiretroviral therapy in people with HIV. Runs used v3.0 of the immunoSEQ assay and were done at survey level. Profiled with immunoSEQ multiplex PCR; TCRdb holds only in-frame clones, not every one. The table records 34,000 or so clones, 70% to 90% of them present only once. Material: unsorted PBMCs, obtained 2.7 to 2.9 years before starting antiretroviral therapy. The source is a woman aged 25 to 39 with HIV.

The J gene is TRBJ2-1, the V gene TRBV4-1; D call uncertain. The V end lost 4 bases, the J end lost 0 bases, and 10 bases lay between the germline ends. Germline CDR1 is MGHRA and CDR2 is YSYEKL. CDR3 length: 15 residues. In DNA, the CDR3 is TGCGCCAGCAGCCTCGTGGGTAGCTCCTACAATGAGCAGTTCTTC. This gives the protein CASSLVGSSYNEQFF.

The rearrangement joins TRBV9 to TRBJ2-1; D gene ambiguous. The germline CDR1 and CDR2 sequences are SGDLS and YYNGEE. V was shortened by 0 bases and J by 4 bases, with 11 bases between the two germline ends. The CDR3 runs 15 residues. The CDR3 region is CASSVEPAPYNEQFF. CDR3 DNA sequence: TGTGCCAGCAGCGTAGAACCAGCTCCTTACAATGAGCAGTTCTTC.

The gene calls are TRBV15 and TRBJ1-1, with TRBD1 matching 7 bases. The germline V gene encodes CDR1 LNHNV and CDR2 YYDKDF (reference sequence). The V gene end was trimmed by 0 bases and the J gene end by 1 base; junction bases not matched to a gene: 2. The CDR3 is made up of 15 amino acids. The CDR3 is CATSRDKGANTEAFF. The CDR3 nucleotides are TGTGCCACCAGCAGAGATAAGGGGGCGAACACTGAAGCTTTCTTT.

The chain links TRBV5-8 to TRBJ2-7; weak D call: TRBD1 (6 bases). This CDR3 spans 14 amino acids. Trimming shortened V by 9 bases and J by 3 bases, and 19 bases separated the two germline ends. Germline V gives CDR1 SGHTS, CDR2 YDEGEE. The CDR3 loop is CANAGSGHSYEQYV. The DNA for the CDR3 is TGTGCCAACGCCGGCTCGGGACACAGCTACGAGCAGTACGTC.

The rearrangement uses TRBV5-1 and TRBJ2-1; D may correspond to TRBD1 or TRBD2 (6 bases each). This CDR3 comprises 16 residues. The germline CDR1 and CDR2 sequences are SGHRS and YFSETQ. Trimming stripped 2 bases from V and 0 bases from J, with 12 bases between. CDR3 in amino acids: CASSLRGLRSYNEQFF. DNA of the CDR3: TGCGCCAGCAGCTTACGGGGGCTACGCTCCTACAATGAGCAGTTCTTC.

The chain uses TRBV7-9 and TRBJ1-3; D unclear. This CDR3 is built from 15 residues. Germline V CDR1 and CDR2: SEHNR, FQNEAQ (reference sequence). Trimming removed 3 bases from V and 4 bases from J, with 13 bases in between. CDR3 DNA sequence: TGTGCCAGCAGCTTTGGCGGGTCTTCCGGAAACACCATATATTTT. Protein product: CASSFGGSSGNTIYF.

This rearrangement joins TRBV19 to TRBJ2-5, with a possible D match to TRBD1 (6 bases). V lost 5 bases to trimming and J lost 7 bases, with 17 bases between them. The length of the CDR3 is 14 residues. CDR1 LNHDA and CDR2 SQIVND come from the germline V gene (reference sequence). CDR3 residues: CASSLQQGPATQYF. CDR3 coding DNA: TGTGCCAGTAGTCTCCAACAGGGCCCGGCGACCCAGTACTTC.

The gene calls are TRBV13 and TRBJ2-2; no firm D call. Germline CDR1 and CDR2: PRHDT and FYEKMQ (reference sequence). The CDR3 spans 12 residues. Trimming stripped 5 bases from V and 7 bases from J, with 8 bases between. The CDR3: CASSPPDGELFF. The CDR3 DNA reads as TGTGCCAGCAGCCCACCCGACGGGGAGCTGTTTTTT.

The rearrangement uses TRBV7-2 and TRBJ1-5; D gene uncertain. The V gene lost 0 bases and the J gene lost 3 bases, with 6 bases spanning the gap. CDR1 and CDR2 from the germline V gene are SGHTA and FQGNSA. This CDR3 has 14 amino acids. Here the CDR3 DNA reads TGTGCCAGCAGCTTAGCAGAGTTCAATCAGCCCCAGCATTTT. Protein: CASSLAEFNQPQHF.

The chain uses TRBV27 and TRBJ2-1; 7 bases map to TRBD2. V was clipped by 3 bases and J by 6 bases; unmatched bases: 11. The CDR3 is 16 amino acids. From germline, CDR1 is MNHEY and CDR2 SMNVEV (reference sequence). CDR3 sequence reads: CASSFFPLGGGNEQFF. The DNA for the CDR3 is TGTGCCAGCAGTTTTTTTCCGTTGGGGGGGGGCAATGAGCAGTTCTTC.

In this sample, this clone turned up a few times. The rearrangement joins TRBV9 to TRBJ2-7, with 9 bases aligning to TRBD2. Germline V lookup: CDR1 SGDLS, CDR2 YYNGEE. The CDR3 is 13 amino acids. J was trimmed by 6 bases and V by 4 bases; bases with no gene match: 5. The CDR3: CASSFAGGGEQYF. The CDR3 DNA reads TGTGCCAGCAGCTTCGCGGGGGGGGGCGAGCAGTACTTC.

The chain carries TRBV10-3 and TRBJ2-3; TRBD1 agrees at 11 bases. With 6 bases clipped from V and 4 bases from J, the junction kept 6 bases outside the gene matches. The CDR3 contains 15 residues. The germline V gene encodes CDR1 ENHRY and CDR2 SYGVKD. Here the CDR3 DNA reads TGTGCCATCAGCTTCGGACAGGGGGCCTCAGATACGCAGTATTTT. It codes for CAISFGQGASDTQYF.

The gene calls are TRBV5-1 and TRBJ2-6; no clear D gene. The CDR3 has 15 amino acids. Germline assignment: CDR1 SGHRS and CDR2 YFSETQ. V was pared by 7 bases and J by 2 bases, with 13 bases between. CDR3 residues: CASGWNLAGANVLTF. In nucleotides, the CDR3 is TGCGCCAGCGGCTGGAACCTAGCTGGGGCCAACGTCCTGACTTTC.

This chain connects TRBV7-8 to TRBJ2-7; TRBD2 agrees at 7 bases. Germline assignment: CDR1 SGHVS and CDR2 FQNEAQ. The V gene end was trimmed by 3 bases and the J gene end by 3 bases; junction bases not matched to a gene: 11. This CDR3 comprises 16 residues. The CDR3 nucleotides read TGTGCCAGCAGCTTGGCCGGGAGGATGTGGGACTACGAGCAGTACTTC. Translation gives CASSLAGRMWDYEQYF.

The table lists this clone with a count of one. The chain has TRBV6-1 and TRBJ1-1; D remains ambiguous. The CDR3 spans 13 residues. Trimming took off 6 bases at V and 7 bases at J, with 15 bases between the two ends. Germline CDR1 MNHNS, CDR2 SASEGT. The CDR3 loop reads CASSPNPPYEAFF. The CDR3 coding sequence is TGTGCCAGCAGCCCCAATCCGCCCTATGAAGCTTTCTTT.

The chain combines TRBV5-8 with TRBJ2-7; a weak D match, TRBD1 (7 bases). V was trimmed by 4 bases and J by 6 bases, leaving 20 bases between them. Germline V gene data show CDR1 as SGHTS and CDR2 as YDEGEE. The CDR3 is 15 residues long. CDR3 protein: CASSRDSRRGSEQYV. Written as DNA, the CDR3 is TGTGCCAGCAGCCGGGACAGCCGACGGGGGAGCGAGCAGTACGTC.

CDR3 sequence reads: CASSLNRGLEKLFF. The CDR3 region has the DNA TGTGCCAGCAGCTTAAACAGGGGGCTCGAAAAACTGTTTTTT. This rearrangement joins TRBV7-9 to TRBJ1-4; the match to TRBD1 covers 9 bases. In germline, CDR1 is SEHNR, CDR2 FQNEAQ (reference sequence). The CDR3 runs 14 residues. Losses at the gene ends were 2 bases for V and 8 bases for J; bases not matched to a gene: 3.

This chain links TRBV5-4 with TRBJ1-2, with 9 bases identical to TRBD1. The CDR3 totals 16 residues. Germline assignment: CDR1 SGHNT and CDR2 YYREEE (reference sequence). Losses at the gene ends were 4 bases for V and 7 bases for J; bases not matched to a gene: 14. The CDR3 reads CASSPDRTGALGGYTF. In DNA form, the CDR3 reads TGTGCCAGCAGCCCTGATCGGACAGGGGCCCTTGGTGGCTACACCTTC.

Details on this clone: At one of its ends the junction is not consistent with the germline gene, which may arise from a read error. The rearrangement joins TRBV11-2 to TRBJ2-3; D not certain. The germline gives CDR1 SGHAT, CDR2 FQNNGV. The CDR3 runs to 9 residues. The CDR3 reads CASSPPNTF. Here the CDR3 DNA reads TGTGCCAGCAGCCCCCCGAACACTTTT. Full variable domain (outside the CDR3, taken from reference TRBV11-2 and TRBJ2-3): EAGVAQSPRYKIIEKRQSVAFWCNPISGHATLYWYQQILGQGPKLLIQFQNNGVVDDSQLPKDRFSAERLKGVDSTLKIQPAKLEDSAVYLCASSPPNTFGPGTRLTVL.

In the case of this clone: This CDR3 is also generated by other DNA sequences in the sample. This sequence joins TRBV4-1 and TRBJ1-2; D is unresolved. The CDR3 is 12 residues long. Per the germline V gene, CDR1 is MGHRA and CDR2 is YSYEKL. V was shortened by 0 bases and J by 4 bases, with 3 bases between the two germline ends. The CDR3 nucleotides are TGCGCCAGCAGCCAAGATCTCTATGGCTACACCTTC. Its translation is CASSQDLYGYTF.

This chain links TRBV29-1 with TRBJ1-6; no firm D call. V was trimmed by 3 bases and J by 7 bases, leaving 13 bases between them. Germline values: CDR1 SQVTM, CDR2 ANQGSEA. The CDR3 loop spans 14 amino acids. DNA for the CDR3: TGCAGCGTTGACAGTGGAACAGAGAATTCACCCCTCCACTTT. Translating gives CSVDSGTENSPLHF.

Comments on this clone: Other nucleotide sequences from this sample produce the same CDR3. The J gene is TRBJ1-2, the V gene TRBV6-1, with D possibly TRBD1 on 6 matching bases. V was cut by 3 bases and J by 5 bases, with 16 bases left in between. From germline, CDR1 is MNHNS and CDR2 SASEGT. The CDR3 length is 15 residues. The DNA for the CDR3 is TGTGCCAGCAGTGAGGGGCGAGGGGGAGGGTATGGCTACACCTTC. Amino acids: CASSEGRGGGYGYTF.

This chain joins TRBV7-9 and TRBJ2-3; D is unclear. There are 12 residues in the CDR3. V shed 7 bases and J shed 0 bases, with 5 bases lying between them. CDR1 and CDR2 from the germline V gene are SEHNR and FQNEAQ (reference sequence). CDR3 protein: CASTPSTDTQYF. CDR3 coding DNA: TGTGCCAGCACCCCTAGCACAGATACGCAGTATTTT.